This entry lists 9 T cell receptor beta chains sequenced from one sample in a study of PD-L1 blockade in urothelial cancer. Method: immunoSEQ multiplex PCR; TCRdb's copy keeps in-frame clones and lacks some. The sample yields some 41,000 clones, about nine tenths seen once. The source was PBMCs, collected around atezolizumab (anti-PD-L1) treatment. The receptors were sampled from a man at least 80 years old with urothelial cancer.

The rearrangement joins TRBV21-1 to TRBJ1-5; the D segment call TRBD1 is taken from the table without a DNA check. TRBV21-1 is a pseudogene segment. The CDR3 extends over 19 amino acids. CDR3 protein: CASSARTGGSLNSNQPQHF. The CDR3 nucleotides are TGTGCCAGCAGCGCTCGCACAGGGGGGAGCCTGAATAGCAATCAGCCCCAGCATTTT.

The J gene is TRBJ2-1, the V gene TRBV5-1; the match to TRBD2 covers 12 bases. Germline lookup yields CDR1 SGHRS and CDR2 YFSETQ. This CDR3 region has 15 residues. Germline trimming cut 0 bases from V and 9 bases from J; bases unmatched to any gene: 4. CDR3 protein: CASSLGLAGVGEQFF. The CDR3 bases are TGCGCCAGCAGCTTGGGACTAGCGGGAGTGGGTGAGCAGTTCTTC. The whole variable domain, filled in from reference TRBV5-1 and TRBJ2-1, reads KAGVTQTPRYLIKTRGQQVTLSCSPISGHRSVSWYQQTPGQGLQFLFEYFSETQRNKGNFPGRFSGRQFSNSRSEMNVSTLELGDSALYLCASSLGLAGVGEQFFGPGTRLTVL.

The rearrangement joins TRBV6-5 to TRBJ2-5, with D perhaps TRBD2 (6 bases). V lost 6 bases and J 5 bases, leaving 13 bases between the germline ends. CDR1 and CDR2 (germline): MNHEY, SVGAGI. This CDR3 comprises 13 residues. The CDR3 protein is CASRTKGRETQYF. The CDR3 coding sequence is TGTGCCAGCAGGACTAAGGGGAGGGAGACCCAGTACTTC.

The V gene is TRBV10-2, the J gene TRBJ1-1; 8 bases are shared with TRBD1. The CDR3 spans 14 residues. After removal of 9 bases from V and 6 bases from J, the junction contained 12 bases not matched to a gene. CDR1 is WSHSY, CDR2 SAAADI, per germline. CDR3: CASFQGAQGPEAFF. The CDR3 region has the DNA TGCGCCAGTTTTCAGGGGGCGCAAGGCCCTGAAGCTTTCTTT.

The chain joins TRBV29-1 to TRBJ1-2; tentatively, D is TRBD1 (6 bases). V was trimmed by 7 bases and J by 3 bases, leaving 6 bases between them. The germline CDR1 and CDR2 sequences are SQVTM and ANQGSEA. The CDR3 is made up of 10 amino acids. CDR3 sequence: CSGGHYGYTF. The CDR3 coding sequence is TGCAGCGGGGGGCACTATGGCTACACCTTC.

The chain links TRBV5-1 to TRBJ1-1; possible D gene TRBD1, 5 bases. Per the germline V gene, CDR1 is SGHRS and CDR2 is YFSETQ. CDR3 length equals 15 residues. V was clipped by 1 base and J by 5 bases, with 15 bases between them. The CDR3 loop is CASSLSSGMRTEAFF. The CDR3 DNA reads as TGCGCCAGCAGCTTGTCTTCAGGGATGAGGACTGAAGCTTTCTTT.

The chain recombines TRBV7-2 with TRBJ1-5; 7 bases agree with TRBD1. The CDR3 is 16 residues long. V was pared by 0 bases and J by 9 bases, with 11 bases of the junction left unmatched. Germline loops: CDR1 SGHTA, CDR2 FQGNSA. Here the CDR3 reads CASSLASRGNSRPQHF. DNA of the CDR3: TGTGCCAGCAGCTTAGCGAGCAGGGGGAACTCGCGGCCCCAGCATTTT.

This rearrangement joins TRBV18 to TRBJ2-7, with TRBD2 identical over 8 bases. Trimming removed 2 bases from V and 3 bases from J; junction bases left unmatched: 3. Per the germline V gene, CDR1 is KGHSH and CDR2 is LQKENI. CDR3 size: 14 residues. The CDR3 nucleotides read TGTGCCAGCTCACCAACTAGCGGAATCTACGAGCAGTACTTC. It is translated as CASSPTSGIYEQYF.

The chain combines TRBV5-1 with TRBJ2-5; TRBD1 agrees at 10 bases. Germline loops: CDR1 SGHRS, CDR2 YFSETQ. The trim removed 2 bases at V and 5 bases at J, leaving 6 bases unmatched. The CDR3 runs 15 residues. The CDR3 loop is CASSFRTGGTETQYF. In DNA, the CDR3 is TGCGCCAGCAGCTTCAGGACAGGGGGTACGGAGACCCAGTACTTC.